These 7 T cell receptor beta chains were all obtained from the same sample, sequenced in a study of CD8+CD57+ T cells in acquired aplastic anemia. Genomic DNA provided the template from which TCR beta VDJ and CDR3 profiles were obtained. TCRdb recomputed calls from the reads with MiXCR, one row per CDR3 protein. The repertoire has approximately 270,000 distinct CDR3 sequences, 50% to 70% of them found once; the top ten carry less than 9.5%. Sequenced material: sorted CD4+, CD8+, or CD8+CD57+ T cells (not recorded which) from PBMCs. The receptors shown here come from a human donor with severe aplastic anemia or a healthy control (not recorded which).

This clonotype was observed at least ten times. V and J are TRBV7-9 and TRBJ1-6; TRBD1 agrees at 9 bases. Trimming at V came to 5 bases and at J to 7 bases, leaving 3 bases not matched to a gene. From germline, CDR1 is SEHNR and CDR2 FQNEAQ (reference sequence). CDR3 length: 14 residues. The CDR3 nucleotides are TGTGCCAGCAGCCCAACAGGGGGCAATTCACCCCTCCACTTT. Its protein is CASSPTGGNSPLHF.

The chain employs TRBV20-1 and TRBJ1-2; D is unclear. V lost 6 bases and J 3 bases, leaving 14 bases between the germline ends. There are 13 residues in the CDR3. In germline, CDR1 is DFQATT, CDR2 SNEGSKA (reference sequence). CDR3 in amino acids: CSAQEGIDYGYTF. The CDR3 DNA sequence: TGCAGTGCCCAAGAGGGTATCGACTATGGCTACACCTTC.

The rearrangement links TRBV7-9 to TRBJ2-5; no reliable D call. The CDR3 loop spans 11 amino acids. Germline lookup yields CDR1 SEHNR and CDR2 FQNEAQ (reference sequence). The V end lost 5 bases, the J end lost 9 bases, and 10 bases lay between the germline ends. Here the CDR3 DNA reads TGTGCCAGCAGCCTTAGTTGGGCCCAGTACTTC. Translation gives CASSLSWAQYF.

This rearrangement joins TRBV20-1 to TRBJ2-7; TRBD1 might be the D (6 bases). Germline assignment: CDR1 DFQATT and CDR2 SNEGSKA (reference sequence). V lost 4 bases to trimming and J lost 6 bases, with 10 bases between them. This CDR3 comprises 11 residues. DNA of the CDR3: TGCAGTGCTAAAACAGGGAGCGAGCAGTACTTC. As protein: CSAKTGSEQYF.

The rearrangement links TRBV20-1 to TRBJ2-1; 16 bases align to TRBD2. V trimming: 5 bases; J trimming: 10 bases; junction bases outside the gene matches: 5. The CDR3 has 14 amino acids. The germline V gene encodes CDR1 DFQATT and CDR2 SNEGSKA (reference sequence). In DNA form, the CDR3 reads TGCAGTGCTTTGGGACTAGCGGGGGGGTGGGAGCAGTTCTTC. The encoded protein is CSALGLAGGWEQFF.

J is TRBJ1-6 and V is TRBV10-3, with D unclear. This CDR3 is 16 amino acids long. Germline V gene lookup returns CDR1 ENHRY and CDR2 SYGVKD. V lost 6 bases and J 0 bases, leaving 12 bases between the germline ends. The CDR3 DNA is TGTGCCATCAGGGACTCTCACGCCTCCTATAATTCACCCCTCCACTTT. Protein product: CAIRDSHASYNSPLHF.

V is TRBV20-1 and J is TRBJ2-3; no definite D call. V was cut by 4 bases and J by 6 bases, with 5 bases left in between. This CDR3 is 10 amino acids long. In germline, CDR1 is DFQATT, CDR2 SNEGSKA (reference sequence). CDR3 DNA sequence: TGCAGTGCTAAGACGGATACGCAGTATTTT. As protein: CSAKTDTQYF.